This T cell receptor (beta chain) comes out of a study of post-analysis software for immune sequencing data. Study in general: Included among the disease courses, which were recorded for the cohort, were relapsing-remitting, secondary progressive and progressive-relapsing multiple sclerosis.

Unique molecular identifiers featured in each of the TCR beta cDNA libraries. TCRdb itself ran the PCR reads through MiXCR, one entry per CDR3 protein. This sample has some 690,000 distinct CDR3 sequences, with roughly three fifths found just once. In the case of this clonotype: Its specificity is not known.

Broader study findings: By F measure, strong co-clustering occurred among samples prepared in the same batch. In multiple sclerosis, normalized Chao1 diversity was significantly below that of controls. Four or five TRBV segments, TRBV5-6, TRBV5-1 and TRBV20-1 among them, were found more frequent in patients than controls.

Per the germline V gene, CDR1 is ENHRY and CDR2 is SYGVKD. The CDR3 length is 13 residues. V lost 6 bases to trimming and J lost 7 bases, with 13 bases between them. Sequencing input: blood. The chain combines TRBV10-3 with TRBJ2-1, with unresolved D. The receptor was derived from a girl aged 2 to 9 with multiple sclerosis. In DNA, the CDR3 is TGTGCCATCAGCTCCCCGGAAACGAATGAGCAGTTCTTC. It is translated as CAISSPETNEQFF.